Below are 31 T cell receptor beta chains sequenced from a single sample in a study of chemoradiotherapy in HPV16-positive cancers. The method was immunoSEQ multiplex PCR; TCRdb's version includes in-frame clones alone and lacks a portion of them. Here the sample spans almost 15,000 clones, about 90% being singletons. The source material was blood, sampled from a patient who underwent chemoradiotherapy. The receptors were sampled from a human donor with HPV-associated anogenital cancer.

The V call is TRBV11-1, the J call TRBJ2-5, with D perhaps assigned TRBD1 or TRBD2 (5 bases each). The J call could be wrong; TRBJ2-7 is a better fit for the DNA end. The CDR3 sequence is 14 residues long. Germline CDR1 reads SGHAT; CDR2 reads FQDESV (reference sequence). The CDR3 loop reads CASSLWGFDYEQYF. CDR3 bases: TGTGCCAGCAGCTTATGGGGGTTCGACTACGAGCAGTACTTC.

The chain has TRBV7-2 and TRBJ2-5; D assignment may be TRBD1 or TRBD2 (5 bases each). Trimming removed 1 base from V and 7 bases from J, with 10 bases in between. CDR1 and CDR2 from the germline V gene are SGHTA and FQGNSA. This CDR3 spans 13 amino acids. CDR3 DNA: TGTGCCAGCAGCTTAGAAGCGAGGGGGACCCAGTACTTC. This encodes CASSLEARGTQYF.

The chain couples TRBV5-6 to TRBJ2-5, with a possible D match to TRBD2 (5 bases). V lost 6 bases to trimming and J lost 5 bases, with 8 bases between them. The CDR3 contains 11 residues. The germline gives CDR1 SGHDT, CDR2 YYEEEE. This CDR3 is CASTRGETQYF. CDR3 bases: TGTGCCAGCACCCGAGGGGAGACCCAGTACTTC.

This clone came up once. V gene TRBV5-4 combines with J gene TRBJ2-5; 9 bases map to TRBD2. CDR1 is SGHNT and CDR2 is YYREEE in the germline V gene (reference sequence). V trimming: 3 bases; J trimming: 3 bases; junction bases outside the gene matches: 9. CDR3 size: 16 residues. The DNA of the CDR3 is TGTGCCAGCAGCTCGGGCGGCGGACTAGCGAAAGAGACCCAGTACTTC. This codes for CASSSGGGLAKETQYF.

V and J are TRBV18 and TRBJ2-7, with 10 bases identical to TRBD1. The trim removed 6 bases at V and 6 bases at J, leaving 2 bases unmatched. Germline V CDR1 and CDR2: KGHSH, LQKENI. The CDR3 contains 12 residues. The CDR3 loop is CASSRDRGEQYF. In nucleotides, the CDR3 is TGTGCCAGCTCGCGGGACAGGGGCGAGCAGTACTTC.

This clone was seen a few times. The V gene is TRBV18, the J gene TRBJ2-2, with D unresolved. CDR3 length: 13 residues. Trimming removed 2 bases at V and 7 bases at J, with 8 bases between. Germline values: CDR1 KGHSH, CDR2 LQKENI. CDR3 nucleotides: TGTGCCAGCTCACCAGGATCGGGCGGGGAGCTGTTTTTT. This sequence encodes CASSPGSGGELFF. Looking up the rest from reference TRBV18 and TRBJ2-2 gives the full variable domain: NAGVMQNPRHLVRRRGQEARLRCSPMKGHSHVYWYRQLPEEGLKFMVYLQKENIIDESGMPKERFSAEFPKEGPSILRIQQVVRGDSAAYFCASSPGSGGELFFGEGSRLTVL.

The gene calls are TRBV6-1 and TRBJ2-5, with D unclear. The CDR3 consists of 12 residues. Germline V gives CDR1 MNHNS, CDR2 SASEGT. Trimming pared 7 bases from V and 14 bases from J, leaving 20 bases between. In nucleotides, the CDR3 is TGTGCCAGCAACTCGGCCGGGTCCCTACCCTACTTC. Its protein is CASNSAGSLPYF.

The J gene is TRBJ1-1, the V gene TRBV25-1; tentatively, D is TRBD1 (6 bases). The CDR3 sequence is 17 residues long. The V end lost 0 bases, the J end lost 5 bases, and 19 bases lay between the germline ends. Germline CDR1 and CDR2: MGHDK and SYGVNS. The CDR3 is CASSEYGLGGRRTEAFF. The CDR3 nucleotides are TGTGCCAGCAGTGAATATGGCCTAGGGGGGCGCCGAACTGAAGCTTTCTTT.

The chain carries TRBV6-1 and TRBJ1-1; D remains ambiguous. The germline V and J ends were trimmed by 4 bases and 1 base, with 4 bases remaining between them. This CDR3 is 12 amino acids long. CDR1 is MNHNS, CDR2 SASEGT, per germline. In DNA, the CDR3 is TGTGCCAGCAGTGTTGGGAACACTGAAGCTTTCTTT. Translating gives CASSVGNTEAFF.

About this clone itself: At one end the junction does not follow the germline gene, possibly because of a read error. This chain uses TRBV5-1 with TRBJ1-6; D is possibly TRBD1 (6 bases). Looked up from germline, CDR1 is SGHRS and CDR2 is YFSETQ. The CDR3 sequence is 14 residues long. The DNA for the CDR3 is TGCGCCAGCAGCTTGGACCAGGGGAATTCACCCCCCCACTTT. Encoded protein: CASSLDQGNSPPHF.

The genes are TRBV27 and TRBJ2-2; D is ambiguous. The CDR3 spans 13 residues. Trimming took 4 bases from V and 6 from J, leaving 9 bases between them. Germline values: CDR1 MNHEY, CDR2 SMNVEV (reference sequence). CDR3 amino acids: CASSYTFSGELFF. The CDR3 DNA is TGTGCCAGCAGTTACACTTTCTCCGGGGAGCTGTTTTTT.

The chain is built from TRBV27 and TRBJ1-5; tentatively, D is TRBD1 (5 bases). In germline, CDR1 is MNHEY, CDR2 SMNVEV (reference sequence). V was cut by 3 bases and J by 5 bases, with 11 bases left in between. The CDR3 is 14 amino acids. Written as DNA, the CDR3 is TGTGCCAGCAGTTTTTCGGGGGAAGATCAGCCCCAGCATTTT. Amino acid sequence: CASSFSGEDQPQHF.

This clone was seen only a few times. V is TRBV28 and J is TRBJ2-3, with TRBD2 identical over 10 bases. There are 14 residues in the CDR3. The ends lost 3 bases at V and 8 bases at J; junction bases unmatched: 5. Germline CDR1 and CDR2: MDHEN and SYDVKM. CDR3 bases: TGTGCCAGCAGTTTCCTAGCGGGAGTGGGTACGCAGTATTTT. Protein product: CASSFLAGVGTQYF. The whole variable domain, remainder taken from reference TRBV28 and TRBJ2-3, is DVKVTQSSRYLVKRTGEKVFLECVQDMDHENMFWYRQDPGLGLRLIYFSYDVKMKEKGDIPEGYSVSREKKERFSLILESASTNQTSMYLCASSFLAGVGTQYFGPGTRLTVL.

This chain joins TRBV6-6 and TRBJ1-2, with D tentatively TRBD1 (5 bases). Trimming removed 2 bases at V and 7 bases at J, with 17 bases between. CDR1 and CDR2 (germline): MNHNY, SVGAGI (reference sequence). The CDR3 runs 15 residues. The DNA of the CDR3 is TGTGCCAGCAGTTACCCTAGAGGGGAGGTTGGTGGCTACACCTTC. Protein: CASSYPRGEVGGYTF.

The chain couples TRBV5-4 to TRBJ1-1; tentative D call: TRBD1 (6 bases). Looked up from germline, CDR1 is SGHNT and CDR2 is YYREEE (reference sequence). The V and J ends lost 2 bases and 4 bases respectively, with 15 bases between them. This CDR3 comprises 15 residues. CDR3 nucleotides: TGTGCCAGCAGCTTAGAAACAGGGTGGGGCACTGAAGCTTTCTTT. Encoded protein: CASSLETGWGTEAFF. The entire variable domain, with the rest obtained from reference TRBV5-4 and TRBJ1-1, is as follows: ETGVTQSPTHLIKTRGQQVTLRCSSQSGHNTVSWYQQALGQGPQFIFQYYREEENGRGNFPPRFSGLQFPNYSSELNVNALELDDSALYLCASSLETGWGTEAFFGQGTRLTVV.

CDR3 sequence: CATSRGGQGLETQYF. The CDR3 DNA follows: TGTGCCACCAGCAGAGGGGGACAGGGCTTGGAGACCCAGTACTTC. V and J are TRBV15 and TRBJ2-5, with 9 bases matching TRBD1. Trimming removed 1 base from V and 5 bases from J; junction bases left unmatched: 5. Germline V gene sequence: CDR1 LNHNV, CDR2 YYDKDF (reference sequence). CDR3 length: 15 amino acids.

The V and J genes are TRBV11-2 and TRBJ1-6, with TRBD1 identical over 8 bases. V shed 4 bases and J 8 bases; nucleotides not matched to a gene: 1. Germline CDR1 is SGHAT and CDR2 is FQNNGV. The CDR3 spans 13 residues. In nucleotides, the CDR3 is TGTGCCAGCAGCTCAGGGGGCTATTCACCCCTCCACTTT. Translation: CASSSGGYSPLHF.

This chain uses TRBV15 with TRBJ2-4; 7 bases line up with TRBD1. V gave up 6 bases and J gave up 4 bases; unmatched junction bases: 3. In germline, CDR1 is LNHNV, CDR2 YYDKDF (reference sequence). The CDR3 is 13 residues long. The CDR3 nucleotides are TGTGCCACCAGTGGGGACAGTAAAAACATTCAGTACTTC. It encodes CATSGDSKNIQYF.

CDR3 coding DNA: TGTGCCAGCAGTCCGGACAGGTCGAAGGGCGGGGAGCTGTTTTTT. Its protein product is CASSPDRSKGGELFF. The V and J genes are TRBV6-6 and TRBJ2-2; the match to TRBD1 covers 7 bases. The V gene's germline CDR1 is MNHNY and CDR2 SVGAGI (reference sequence). This CDR3 region has 15 residues. The V segment lost 5 bases and the J segment 7 bases; nucleotides outside the gene matches: 10.

The chain links TRBV7-6 to TRBJ2-3, with 7 positions matching TRBD2. Germline V lookup: CDR1 SGHVS, CDR2 FNYEAQ. The trim removed 5 bases at V and 0 bases at J, leaving 8 bases unmatched. The CDR3 runs to 16 residues. In DNA form, the CDR3 reads TGTGCCAGCAGCCAAGTAGCGGGTACTAGCACAGATACGCAGTATTTT. This codes for CASSQVAGTSTDTQYF.

CDR3 residues: CASSMGHYTGELFF. The CDR3 DNA follows: TGTGCCAGCAGCATGGGACACTACACCGGGGAGCTGTTTTTT. This chain joins TRBV5-6 and TRBJ2-2; weak D call: TRBD1 (6 bases). Trimming pared 4 bases from V and 3 bases from J, leaving 10 bases between. This CDR3 comprises 14 residues. The germline V gene has CDR1 SGHDT and CDR2 YYEEEE. Supplemented by reference TRBV5-6 and TRBJ2-2, the full variable domain reads DAGVTQSPTHLIKTRGQQVTLRCSPKSGHDTVSWYQQALGQGPQFIFQYYEEEERQRGNFPDRFSGHQFPNYSSELNVNALLLGDSALYLCASSMGHYTGELFFGEGSRLTVL.

This chain connects TRBV28 to TRBJ1-5; no clear D gene. V gave up 4 bases and J gave up 6 bases, with 16 bases separating them. From germline, CDR1 is MDHEN and CDR2 SYDVKM. The CDR3 has 15 residues. This CDR3 reads CASSSVRSDGQPQHF. CDR3 sequence (DNA): TGTGCCAGCAGTTCAGTGAGATCCGACGGTCAGCCCCAGCATTTT.

This clone was seen only once. The chain recombines TRBV7-9 with TRBJ1-4, with D maybe TRBD1 (5 bases). CDR3 length: 17 amino acids. The germline V gene has CDR1 SEHNR and CDR2 FQNEAQ (reference sequence). The V end lost 0 bases, the J end lost 1 base, and 12 bases lay between the germline ends. CDR3 residues: CASSLAAGRGTNEKLFF. The CDR3 DNA is TGTGCCAGCAGCTTAGCCGCGGGGAGGGGAACTAATGAAAAACTGTTTTTT.

This chain connects TRBV11-2 to TRBJ2-3; maybe TRBD1 (6 bases). The CDR3 is made up of 17 amino acids. The V gene's germline CDR1 is SGHAT and CDR2 FQNNGV. The V and J ends lost 2 bases and 6 bases respectively, with 21 bases between them. CDR3 in amino acids: CASSLFSGGFGLDTQYF. Written as DNA, the CDR3 is TGTGCCAGCAGCTTATTTTCTGGGGGCTTCGGTTTGGATACGCAGTATTTT.

The chain couples TRBV4-1 to TRBJ2-2, with D perhaps matching TRBD1 (5 bases). Trimming removed 5 bases from V and 4 bases from J, with 8 bases in between. The germline V gene encodes CDR1 MGHRA and CDR2 YSYEKL. This CDR3 has 13 residues. CDR3 nucleotide sequence: TGCGCCAGCAGCACCAGGGTCACCGGGGAGCTGTTTTTT. It codes for CASSTRVTGELFF.

This chain uses TRBV7-9 with TRBJ2-7; 7 bases align to TRBD2. This CDR3 is 19 amino acids long. The V gene end was trimmed by 4 bases and the J gene end by 2 bases; junction bases not matched to a gene: 20. Germline V gives CDR1 SEHNR, CDR2 FQNEAQ (reference sequence). The CDR3 sequence is CASSSTSGDSSSPAYEQYF. The DNA for the CDR3 is TGTGCCAGCAGCTCCACGAGCGGGGATTCATCGAGTCCTGCCTACGAGCAGTACTTC.

This clone was seen more than once but under ten times. The chain uses TRBV10-3 and TRBJ1-1; 8 nucleotides line up with TRBD1. Germline V lookup: CDR1 ENHRY, CDR2 SYGVKD. The CDR3 covers 16 residues. Unmatched junction bases numbered 16, after V lost 7 bases and J lost 6 bases. CDR3 protein: CAITEGQGARGAEAFF. CDR3 in DNA: TGTGCCATCACCGAGGGGCAGGGGGCGCGAGGGGCTGAAGCTTTCTTT.

This chain uses TRBV14 with TRBJ2-3, with TRBD2 as a possible D gene (6 bases). CDR1 is SGHDN, CDR2 FVKESK, per germline. V lost 4 bases, J lost 0 bases, and 11 bases lay in between. This CDR3 region has 15 residues. The CDR3, as DNA: TGTGCCAGCAGCCTGCAACTAGCCAGCACAGATACGCAGTATTTT. Protein: CASSLQLASTDTQYF.

A remark on this clone: One end of the junction does not line up with germline, which may come from a read error. The CDR3 nucleotides are TGTGCTAGCAGCTCAGTGGGACAGCAAGAGACCCAGTACTTC. Protein sequence: CASSSVGQQETQYF. The chain combines TRBV7-7 with TRBJ2-5; TRBD1 aligns across 7 bases. The CDR3 sequence is 14 residues long. Germline lookup yields CDR1 SSHAT and CDR2 FNYEAQ (reference sequence).

The chain employs TRBV5-4 and TRBJ2-1, with 7 bases fitting TRBD2. CDR1 and CDR2 from the germline V gene are SGHNT and YYREEE (reference sequence). V was pared by 1 base and J by 0 bases, with 4 bases of the junction left unmatched. The CDR3 loop spans 16 amino acids. This CDR3 reads CASSLSLAASYNEQFF. The CDR3 coding sequence is TGTGCCAGCAGCTTGTCGCTAGCGGCCTCCTACAATGAGCAGTTCTTC. Full variable domain (rest looked up from reference TRBV5-4 and TRBJ2-1): ETGVTQSPTHLIKTRGQQVTLRCSSQSGHNTVSWYQQALGQGPQFIFQYYREEENGRGNFPPRFSGLQFPNYSSELNVNALELDDSALYLCASSLSLAASYNEQFFGPGTRLTVL.

The V and J genes are TRBV28 and TRBJ1-2; D remains ambiguous. The CDR3 loop spans 13 amino acids. Germline V gene data show CDR1 as MDHEN and CDR2 as SYDVKM. With 6 bases removed from V and 7 bases from J, the gap between germline ends came to 15 bases. The CDR3: CASSSNGLTGYTF. CDR3 sequence (DNA): TGTGCCAGCAGCTCAAACGGACTTACTGGCTACACCTTC.